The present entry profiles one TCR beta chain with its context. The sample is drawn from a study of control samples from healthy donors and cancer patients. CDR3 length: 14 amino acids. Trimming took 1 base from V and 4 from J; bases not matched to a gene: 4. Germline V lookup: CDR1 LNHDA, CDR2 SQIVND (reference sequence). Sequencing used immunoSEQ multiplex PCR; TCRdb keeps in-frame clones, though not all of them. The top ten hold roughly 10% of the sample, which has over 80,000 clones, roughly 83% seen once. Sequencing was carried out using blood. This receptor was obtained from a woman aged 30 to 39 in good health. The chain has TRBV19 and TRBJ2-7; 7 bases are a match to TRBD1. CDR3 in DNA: TGTGCCAGTAGTATAGCAGGGGGATCTTACGAGCAGTACTTC. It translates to CASSIAGGSYEQYF.